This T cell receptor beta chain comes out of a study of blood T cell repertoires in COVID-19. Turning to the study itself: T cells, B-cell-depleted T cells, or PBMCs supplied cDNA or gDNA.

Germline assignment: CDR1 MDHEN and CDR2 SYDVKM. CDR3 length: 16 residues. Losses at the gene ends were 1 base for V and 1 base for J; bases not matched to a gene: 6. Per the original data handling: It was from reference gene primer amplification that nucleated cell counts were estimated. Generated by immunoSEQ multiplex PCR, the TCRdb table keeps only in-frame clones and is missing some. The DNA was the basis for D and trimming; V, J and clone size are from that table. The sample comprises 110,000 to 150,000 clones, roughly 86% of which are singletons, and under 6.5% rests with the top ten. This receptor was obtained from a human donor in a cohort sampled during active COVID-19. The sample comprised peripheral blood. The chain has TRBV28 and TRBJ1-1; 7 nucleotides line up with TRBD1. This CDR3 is CASSLSGRGRNTEAFF. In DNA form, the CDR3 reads TGTGCCAGCAGTTTATCCGGGAGGGGGCGGAACACTGAAGCTTTCTTT.